Below, one T cell receptor beta chain is given with its context. This receptor's antigen is unknown. Base qualities are missing; no much larger clone stands one base away. PBMCs were isolated by Ficoll-Paque density gradient centrifugation. The sample is drawn from a study of T-cell memory formation after mild COVID-19 listed by TCRdb under 2021. About the investigation overall: Most TCR sequence clusters were specific to one of the two donors. In two donors, T-cell clones that expanded and contracted after mild COVID-19 were followed by sequencing TCRalpha and TCRbeta repertoires longitudinally. The cohort was made up of two young adult volunteers, one female and one male, who were previously healthy. Beyond this particular receptor, the publication reports: Some responding clones were detected in pre-infection memory, which suggested that pre-existing cross-reactive memory T cells had joined the SARS-CoV-2 response. The study covered only a couple of mild cases, and larger cohorts including severe cases with pre-infection samples were considered necessary. The second-wave clones that peaked on day 37 were not confirmed to be SARS-CoV-2 specific. Balanced CD4/CD8 phenotypes were observed for clones contracting from day 15 to 85, whereas a bias towards CD4+ was observed for a second wave of clones expanding from day 15 to 37. Contracting CD4+ clones were located mainly in the CM and EM memory subsets, whereas CD8+ clones were found to be enriched in EMRA.

CDR1 MNHEY and CDR2 SVGAGI are derived from the germline V gene. Between the V and J ends, shortened by 5 bases and 0 bases respectively, the junction contains 13 bases. From cysteine to phenylalanine, the CDR3 is 15 amino acids long. CDR3 DNA only is kept here, 45 bases in frame from base 1. Sequencing took place on an Illumina NovaSeq 6000. cDNA libraries for TCRalpha and TCRbeta were prepared by 5'RACE using constant-segment primers, with sample barcodes and unique molecular identifiers added. Trizol reagent was used to extract RNA from every sample. Libraries were amplified in two PCR steps, with a second sample barcode and Illumina TruSeq adapters added in the second step. Sequencing of libraries was performed on an Illumina NovaSeq with 2 x 150 bp paired-end reads. The authors processed their data as follows. The reads were demultiplexed and collapsed into UMI-guided consensus sequences using migec v1.2.7. Using mixcr v2.1.11, the UMI consensuses were aligned to TRA and TRB V and J templates and assembled into clonotypes. A clonotype was counted as expanded or contracted only when both edgeR and NoisET called the clonotype significant, with the noise models trained on biological replicates. For edgeR calls, a false discovery rate-adjusted p below 0.01 and a log2 fold-change threshold of 1 were applied. As an exploratory analysis of dynamics, max-normalized trajectories of the 1000 most abundant clonotypes were examined by PCA with hierarchical clustering. The CD4 or CD8 phenotype of responding clones was assigned using the separately sequenced CD4+ and CD8+ repertoires. Starting from the raw public reads, TCRdb applied fastp trimming at Q25, assembled clones with MiXCR and retained in-frame beta chains. When rows share a CDR3 protein, they turn into one entry using the most common DNA and genes. TCRdb, not the authors, supplied the V and J calls. Across this sample there are roughly 580,000 distinct CDR3 sequences, with about 20% seen only once. The ten largest clones add up to approximately 12% of the sample.

Sequenced input: PBMCs or a T cell subset sorted from them (not recorded which). The sequence links TRBV6-5 to TRBJ1-2, and the D gene may be TRBD1, 6 bases matching. The origin of this receptor is an adult woman who had mild COVID-19 (a few samples of this study predate the infection). The sample titles of this study are shuffled in the database, so cell type and time point are left out; the donor was told from shared clones. The CDR3 loop reads CASSGGAVANYGYTF. In nucleotide form, the sequence is TGTGCCAGCAGTGGGGGGGCAGTGGCTAACTATGGCTACACCTTC.